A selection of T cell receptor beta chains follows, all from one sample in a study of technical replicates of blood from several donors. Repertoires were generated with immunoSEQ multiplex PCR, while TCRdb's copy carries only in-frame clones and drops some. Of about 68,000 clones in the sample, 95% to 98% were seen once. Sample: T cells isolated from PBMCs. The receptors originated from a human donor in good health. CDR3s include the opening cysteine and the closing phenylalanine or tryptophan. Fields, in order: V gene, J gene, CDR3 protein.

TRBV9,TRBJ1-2,CASSPSGSWGYTF
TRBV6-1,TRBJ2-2,CASSGGGDRGYAGELFF
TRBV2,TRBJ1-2,CASSLDGSYGYTF
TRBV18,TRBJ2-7,CASERTGGDYEQYF
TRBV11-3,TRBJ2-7,CASSLVGTGNNEQYF
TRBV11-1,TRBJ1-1,CASSPGTVNTEAFF
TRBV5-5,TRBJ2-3,CASSLGLRGRDGDTQYF
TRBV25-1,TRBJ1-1,CASSRGPGVEAFF
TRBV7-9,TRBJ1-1,CASSLMNTEAFF
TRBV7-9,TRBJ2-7,CASSPDTYEQYF
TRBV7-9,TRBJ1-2,CASSEDSYGYTF
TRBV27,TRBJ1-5,CASSPGTGYQPQHF
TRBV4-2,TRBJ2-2,CASSQDFGRGLGTGELFF
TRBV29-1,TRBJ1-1,CSVKGENTEAFF
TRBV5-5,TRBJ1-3,CASSLTGDRSGNTIYF
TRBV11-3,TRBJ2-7,CASSSGLAYDEQYF
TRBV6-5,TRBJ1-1,CASSYAQGGTEAFF
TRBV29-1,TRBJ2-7,CSVPFSADSYEQYF
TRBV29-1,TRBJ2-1,CSVAGSYNEQFF
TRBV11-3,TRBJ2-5,CASSLPIAGETQYF
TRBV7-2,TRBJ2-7,CASSLSSLGYEQYF
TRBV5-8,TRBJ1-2,CASSLVLYPGTEEGYTF
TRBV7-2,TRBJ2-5,CASSPARVQETQYF
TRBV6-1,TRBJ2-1,CASSEVSDNYNEQFF
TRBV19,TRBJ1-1,CASRNGHSNTEAFF
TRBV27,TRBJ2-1,CASRGTGSWNEQFF
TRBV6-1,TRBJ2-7,CASSELLASSYEQYF
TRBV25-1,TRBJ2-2,CASSDRQGQTGELFF
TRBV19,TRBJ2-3,CASSTTGTGAGDTQYF
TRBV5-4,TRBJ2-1,CASSFGTSGSSEFF
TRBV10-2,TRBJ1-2,CASRVGGADGYTF
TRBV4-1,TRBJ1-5,CASSQERGDQPQHF
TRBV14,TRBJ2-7,CASSQVGSYEQYF
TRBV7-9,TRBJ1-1,CASSLGQAEAFF
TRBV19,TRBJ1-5,CASSIDSGTGDNQPQHF
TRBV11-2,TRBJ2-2,CASSLPGTGELFF
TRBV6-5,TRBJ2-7,CASSPGTSGYEQYF
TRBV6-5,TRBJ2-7,CAISSGTGLAYEQYF
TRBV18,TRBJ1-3,CASSPAGSGNTIYF
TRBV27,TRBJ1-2,CASSLGTGGFLDGYTF
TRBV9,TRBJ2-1,CASSVVAGEYEQFF
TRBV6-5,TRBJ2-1,CASSLSSGREQFF
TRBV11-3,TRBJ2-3,CASSFRDPDTQYF
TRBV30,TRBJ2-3,CAWSVLLAGTDTQYF
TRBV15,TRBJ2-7,CATSRDQGAMGEQYF
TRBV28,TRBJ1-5,CASTSKRSNQPQHF
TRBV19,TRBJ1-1,CASSTNRGTEAFF
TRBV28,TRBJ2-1,CASSWTSGSYNEQFF
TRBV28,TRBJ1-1,CASSLELGWEAFF
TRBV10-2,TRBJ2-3,CASSESILAGVGDTQYF
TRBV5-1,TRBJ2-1,CASSLVQGRLYNEQFF